Sequencing of this T cell receptor (beta chain) was carried out in a study of PD-1 blockade in mismatch repair-deficient tumors. The protocol was immunoSEQ multiplex PCR, while the TCRdb copy is restricted to in-frame clones and leaves out a portion. The table shows about 14,000 clones, with around 83% occurring only once. This sample's time point: roughly ten-day in vitro stimulation with candidate neoantigen peptide 6. Germline V gives CDR1 MDHEN, CDR2 SYDVKM. V was cut by 2 bases and J by 3 bases, with 4 bases left in between. The CDR3 has 12 amino acids. A single count supports this clone. Its antigen is as yet unknown.

The chain joins TRBV28 to TRBJ1-1; D is undetermined. This clonotype was sampled from an adult with mismatch repair-deficient cancer. The input for sequencing was cells cultured in vitro, taken from a patient treated with pembrolizumab. Here the CDR3 reads CASSLRHTEAFF. CDR3 DNA: TGTGCCAGCAGTTTACGGCACACTGAAGCTTTCTTT.